These 5 T cell receptor beta chains originate from one sample sequenced in a study of T cell responses to AZD1222 COVID-19 vaccine (dated by TCRdb to the early 2020s). The time point label corresponds to: about 28 days (+/-7) after the second vaccine dose. The library was generated by the immunoSEQ multiplex PCR assay. TCRdb re-hosts the immuneACCESS table, in-frame sequences only. Its copies lack some clones; in the studies checked, an unresolved V gene accounts for under half of them, and the cause for the rest is not known. The sample data list approximately 28,000 clones, and approximately 88% of these were observed just once. About 15% of the sample rests with the top ten. The input for sequencing was peripheral blood, taken 28 days after the second AZD1222 dose. The receptors were gathered from an adult who received the AZD1222 COVID-19 vaccine.

The J gene is TRBJ1-1, the V gene TRBV5-1; D not certain. The CDR3 extends over 13 amino acids. Germline CDR1 SGHRS, CDR2 YFSETQ. V lost 4 bases and J 2 bases, leaving 9 bases between the germline ends. The CDR3: CASSLALNTEAFF. The DNA of the CDR3 is TGCGCCAGCAGCCTGGCCCTTAACACTGAAGCTTTCTTT. The entire variable domain, with the rest obtained from reference TRBV5-1 and TRBJ1-1, is as follows: KAGVTQTPRYLIKTRGQQVTLSCSPISGHRSVSWYQQTPGQGLQFLFEYFSETQRNKGNFPGRFSGRQFSNSRSEMNVSTLELGDSALYLCASSLALNTEAFFGQGTRLTVV.

CDR3 DNA: TGCGCCAGCACAAAGTCCTTAGGGGGGGCCGTGGAGCTGTTTTTT. It translates to CASTKSLGGAVELFF. V is TRBV5-1 and J is TRBJ2-2; D may be TRBD2 (7 bases). The CDR3 contains 15 residues. CDR1 and CDR2 (germline): SGHRS, YFSETQ. Trimming pared 6 bases from V and 10 bases from J, leaving 22 bases between.

V and J are TRBV5-4 and TRBJ1-2; 7 positions agree with TRBD1. The CDR3 covers 15 residues. Germline V CDR1 and CDR2: SGHNT, YYREEE (reference sequence). Losses at the gene ends were 3 bases for V and 4 bases for J; bases not matched to a gene: 9. CDR3 sequence: CASSSQGQELYGYTF. As DNA, the CDR3 is TGTGCCAGCAGCTCCCAAGGACAGGAACTCTATGGCTACACCTTC.

The chain uses TRBV7-2 and TRBJ2-3; tentatively, D is TRBD2 (6 bases). The CDR3 is 15 amino acids. The germline V and J ends were trimmed by 4 bases and 0 bases, with 11 bases remaining between them. In germline, CDR1 is SGHTA, CDR2 FQGNSA. CDR3 bases: TGTGCCAGCAGCTATAGCGGATATAGCACAGATACGCAGTATTTT. Translating gives CASSYSGYSTDTQYF.

V is TRBV28 and J is TRBJ2-2; D gene ambiguous. The CDR3 sequence is 16 residues long. The germline V gene encodes CDR1 MDHEN and CDR2 SYDVKM. Between the trimmed V and J ends, which lost 3 bases and 7 bases, there was a span of 18 bases. The CDR3 nucleotides read TGTGCCAGCAGTTTTTTTAGCCGGGCGAGAATCGGGGAGCTGTTTTTT. The encoded protein is CASSFFSRARIGELFF.